In this sample, the clone carrying this T cell receptor (beta chain) turned up many times. The antigen is unknown. The record originates from a study of naive and memory T cell subsets. Study-level findings and limits: The RNA method is potentially sensitive to activation and differentiation changes.

An oligonucleotide containing a UMI was ligated to the 3' end of TCR cDNA. RNA was extracted from approximately 2.4 ml of whole blood of healthy adults. Reverse transcription used DNase-treated unsorted total RNA, aiming for roughly 1 to 1,100 ng. Four PCR rounds used nested alpha and beta constant region primers plus the SP2 primer. For blood and skin samples, reverse transcription used TCR alpha and beta constant primers. TCRdb independently ran MiXCR on the UMI-ligation and nested PCR reads; one entry per CDR3 protein. The sample includes over 20,000 distinct CDR3 sequences, 5.2% seen only once; the top ten take 7% to 9%. Germline V gene data show CDR1 as MNHNS and CDR2 as SASEGT. CDR3 length equals 13 residues. Trimming removed 8 bases from V and 2 bases from J, with 10 bases in between.

The TCR sequence derives from an adult in good health. The specimen sequenced was blood. The rearrangement uses TRBV6-1 and TRBJ2-1; D is unclear. This CDR3 is CASEPYPYNEQFF. The CDR3 DNA is TGTGCCAGCGAGCCTTACCCCTACAATGAGCAGTTCTTC.